This TCR beta chain is from a study of cytomegalovirus exposure and HLA in healthy donors. Overall study findings and caveats: In a later analysis, a missense DCLRE1C variant was linked to TCR beta V- and J-gene trimming. Investigators reported some 150 TCR beta chains as tied to cytomegalovirus.

It was with 60 Vbeta and 13 Jbeta primers that the PCR ran. Some clones are missing from TCRdb's copy, which holds only in-frame ones; the method was immunoSEQ multiplex PCR. The sample yields more than 90,000 clones, 70% seen once. Germline V lookup: CDR1 LGHNA, CDR2 YSLEER. CDR3 length: 15 residues. V lost 0 bases and J lost 5, with 13 bases in between. Note on this clone: Its specificity is not known.

The sequenced sample was PBMCs. The chain links TRBV4-3 to TRBJ1-1; perhaps TRBD1 as D (6 bases). The source is a man aged 25-45 years in good health and CMV-seropositive. The CDR3 DNA sequence: TGCGCCAGCAGCCAAGACCCAGGGGAGGGGACTGAAGCTTTCTTT. This codes for CASSQDPGEGTEAFF.